This TCR beta chain was recorded in a study of blood T cell repertoires in COVID-19. Produced via immunoSEQ multiplex PCR; TCRdb's table is partial and in-frame only. The repertoire holds around 250,000 clones, with about 83% as singletons. Germline V gives CDR1 SGHRS, CDR2 YFSETQ. CDR3 length equals 14 residues. V was pared by 1 base and J by 1 base, with 8 bases between. This sequence originates from a man between 25 and 39 years old who had recovered from COVID-19. The source material was peripheral blood. The gene calls are TRBV5-1 and TRBJ1-1; possible D gene TRBD1, 5 bases. The CDR3 sequence is CASSLLGPNTEAFF. CDR3 nucleotides: TGCGCCAGCAGCTTGTTGGGGCCGAACACTGAAGCTTTCTTT.